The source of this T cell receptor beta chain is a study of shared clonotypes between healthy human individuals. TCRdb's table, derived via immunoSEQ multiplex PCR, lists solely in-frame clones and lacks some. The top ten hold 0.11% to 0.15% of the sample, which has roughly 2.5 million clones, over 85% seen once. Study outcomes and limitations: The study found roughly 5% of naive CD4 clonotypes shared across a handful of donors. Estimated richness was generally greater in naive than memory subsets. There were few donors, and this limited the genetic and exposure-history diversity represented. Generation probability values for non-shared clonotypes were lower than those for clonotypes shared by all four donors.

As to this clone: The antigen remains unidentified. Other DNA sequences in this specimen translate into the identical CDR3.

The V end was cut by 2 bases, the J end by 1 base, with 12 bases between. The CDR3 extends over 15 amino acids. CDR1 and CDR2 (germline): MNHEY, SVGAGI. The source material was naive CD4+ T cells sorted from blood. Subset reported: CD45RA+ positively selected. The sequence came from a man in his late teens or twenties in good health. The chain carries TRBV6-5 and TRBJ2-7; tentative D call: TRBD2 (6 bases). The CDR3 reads CASSYGSGASYEQYF. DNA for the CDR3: TGTGCCAGCAGTTACGGGTCGGGAGCATCCTACGAGCAGTACTTC.